This T cell receptor beta chain derives from a study of cytomegalovirus exposure and HLA in healthy donors. Looking at the study overall: An early release of data contained tens of millions of unique TCRs, which came from HLA-typed donors.

13 Jbeta primers and 60 Vbeta primers were used for the PCR. The data were produced by immunoSEQ multiplex PCR, yet TCRdb's version contains in-frame clones alone and is incomplete. The sample gives fewer than 120,000 clones, approximately 82% of which show up once; around an eighth is in the top ten. This clonotype was obtained from a man under 40 in good health and CMV-seropositive. Sequenced input: PBMCs.

The CDR3 coding sequence is TGTGCCAGCAGTTTTGGAGGCTCCTACGAGCAGTACTTC. Amino acid sequence: CASSFGGSYEQYF. This chain connects TRBV11-2 to TRBJ2-7, with D possibly matching TRBD2 (5 bases). The germline gives CDR1 SGHAT, CDR2 FQNNGV. Trimming removed 6 bases at V and 0 bases at J, with 9 bases between. The length of the CDR3 is 13 residues. Together with reference TRBV11-2 and TRBJ2-7, the CDR3 gives the full variable domain: EAGVAQSPRYKIIEKRQSVAFWCNPISGHATLYWYQQILGQGPKLLIQFQNNGVVDDSQLPKDRFSAERLKGVDSTLKIQPAKLEDSAVYLCASSFGGSYEQYFGPGTRLTVT.